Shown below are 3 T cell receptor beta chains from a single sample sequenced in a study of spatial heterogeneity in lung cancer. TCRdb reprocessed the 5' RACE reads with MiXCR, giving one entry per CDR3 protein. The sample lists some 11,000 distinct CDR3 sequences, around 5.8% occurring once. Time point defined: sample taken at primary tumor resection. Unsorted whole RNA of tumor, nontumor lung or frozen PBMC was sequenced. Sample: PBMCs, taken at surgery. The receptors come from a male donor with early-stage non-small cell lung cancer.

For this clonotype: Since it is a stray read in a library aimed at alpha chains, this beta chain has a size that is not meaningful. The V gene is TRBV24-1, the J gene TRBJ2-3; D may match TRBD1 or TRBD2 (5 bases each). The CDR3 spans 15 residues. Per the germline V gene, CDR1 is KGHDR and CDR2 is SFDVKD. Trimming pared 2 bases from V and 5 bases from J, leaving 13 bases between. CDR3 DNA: TGTGCCACCAGTGATTGGGGCCCTGGGAGAGATACGCAGTATTTT. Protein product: CATSDWGPGRDTQYF.

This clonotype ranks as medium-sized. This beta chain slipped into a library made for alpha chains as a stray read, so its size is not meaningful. This CDR3 reads CASSQDWGGTEAFF. In DNA, the CDR3 is TGCGCCAGCAGCCAAGATTGGGGGGGCACTGAAGCTTTCTTT. The chain carries TRBV4-1 and TRBJ1-1, with D maybe TRBD1 (5 bases). CDR3 size: 14 residues. V was pared by 0 bases and J by 4 bases, with 9 bases between. CDR1 and CDR2 from the germline V gene are MGHRA and YSYEKL.

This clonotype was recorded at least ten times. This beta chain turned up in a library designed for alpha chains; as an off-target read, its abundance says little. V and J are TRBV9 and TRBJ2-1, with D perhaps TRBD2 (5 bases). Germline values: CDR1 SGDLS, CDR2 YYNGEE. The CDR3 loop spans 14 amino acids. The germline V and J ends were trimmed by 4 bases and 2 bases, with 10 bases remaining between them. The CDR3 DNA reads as TGTGCCAGCAGCCCGACGGGAACCTACAATGAGCAGTTCTTC. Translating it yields CASSPTGTYNEQFF.